The source of this T cell receptor beta chain is a study of shared clonotypes between healthy human individuals. Study-wide results and limits: A handful of donors had around 5% of their naive CD4 clonotypes in common. Rarefaction revealed incomplete sorted-subset sequencing despite large depth.

All donors were healthy HIV-negative adults lacking recent acute infections or vaccinations. The trim removed 2 bases at V and 0 bases at J, leaving 7 bases unmatched. Per the germline V gene, CDR1 is SGHTA and CDR2 is FQGNSA. This CDR3 has 19 residues. Note on this clone: Antigen: not known.

Original handling: Filtering differed for immunoSEQ, which gave only junction sequences without quality scores. Clones were sequenced by immunoSEQ multiplex PCR, and TCRdb holds only the in-frame ones, with some missing. D and trimming were read from the DNA, whereas the V and J calls and clone size are those reported in that table. The sample consists of around 2.5 million clones, 93% of them appearing once. The sample taken for sequencing was naive CD4+ T cells from PBMCs. Subset given: CD45RA+ positively selected. The TCR originated in a man younger than 35 in good health. Some clones in this sample may be carry-over from other donors' samples. V gene TRBV7-2 combines with J gene TRBJ2-6; 10 bases are shared with TRBD2. The CDR3 loop reads CASSLLLLAGSSGANVLTF. The DNA of the CDR3 is TGTGCCAGCAGCTTACTGTTACTAGCGGGAAGCTCTGGGGCCAACGTCCTGACTTTC.